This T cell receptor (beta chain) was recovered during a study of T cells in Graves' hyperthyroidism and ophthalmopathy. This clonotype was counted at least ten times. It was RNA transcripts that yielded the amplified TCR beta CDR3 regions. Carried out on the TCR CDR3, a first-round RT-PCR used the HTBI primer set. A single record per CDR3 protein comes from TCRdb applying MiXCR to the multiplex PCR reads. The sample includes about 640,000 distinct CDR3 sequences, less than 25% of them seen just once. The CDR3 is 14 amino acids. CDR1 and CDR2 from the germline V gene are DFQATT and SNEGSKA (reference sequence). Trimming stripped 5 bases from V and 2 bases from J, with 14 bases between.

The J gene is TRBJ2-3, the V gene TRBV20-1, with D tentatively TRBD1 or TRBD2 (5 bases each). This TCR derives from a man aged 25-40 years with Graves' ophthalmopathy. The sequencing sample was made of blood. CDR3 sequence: CSALSRDLTDTQYF. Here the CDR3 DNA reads TGCAGTGCTCTTTCCCGGGACCTCACAGATACGCAGTATTTT.